These 31 T cell receptor beta chains were all obtained from the same sample, sequenced in a study of cytomegalovirus exposure and HLA in healthy donors. Sequencing used immunoSEQ multiplex PCR; TCRdb keeps in-frame clones, though not all of them. The data hold about 120,000 clones, with approximately 91% observed a single time. Sequenced material: PBMCs. The receptors originated from a woman between 18 and 29 years old in good health and CMV-seronegative.

V is TRBV11-2 and J is TRBJ2-7; TRBD2 aligns across 10 bases. After removal of 6 bases from V and 4 bases from J, the junction contained 9 bases not matched to a gene. The CDR3 consists of 15 residues. In germline, CDR1 is SGHAT, CDR2 FQNNGV. The CDR3, as DNA: TGTGCCAGCAGGGCGCGGACTAGCGGAGCGTACGAGCAGTACTTC. Protein sequence: CASRARTSGAYEQYF.

The chain is built from TRBV11-3 and TRBJ2-7, with 9 bases lining up with TRBD1. With V trimmed by 7 bases and J by 5 bases, 9 bases remained unmatched. The CDR3 runs 14 residues. Germline V gene data show CDR1 as SGHNT and CDR2 as YENEEA. CDR3 DNA: TGTGCCAGCACTTATGCGGGACAGGGAAACGAGCAGTACTTC. This codes for CASTYAGQGNEQYF. Supplemented by reference TRBV11-3 and TRBJ2-7, the full variable domain reads EAGVVQSPRYKIIEKKQPVAFWCNPISGHNTLYWYLQNLGQGPELLIRYENEEAVDDSQLPKDRFSAERLKGVDSTLKIQPAELGDSAVYLCASTYAGQGNEQYFGPGTRLTVT.

The rearrangement joins TRBV29-1 to TRBJ1-2; 8 nucleotides line up with TRBD1. CDR1 and CDR2 from the germline V gene are SQVTM and ANQGSEA. CDR3 size: 11 residues. V was pared by 4 bases and J by 13 bases, with 8 bases of the junction left unmatched. The CDR3 bases are TGCAGCGTTGTTGGACAGGGAGTATGCACCTTC. It encodes CSVVGQGVCTF.

The gene calls are TRBV9 and TRBJ2-1; possibly TRBD1 for D (6 bases). The V and J ends lost 4 bases and 4 bases respectively, with 21 bases between them. The CDR3 extends over 17 amino acids. The germline gives CDR1 SGDLS, CDR2 YYNGEE. In nucleotides, the CDR3 is TGTGCCAGCAGCCCCAACCTTACAGGGTTGCCTTACAATGAGCAGTTCTTC. This gives the protein CASSPNLTGLPYNEQFF.

This chain links TRBV6-1 with TRBJ2-3; 7 bases fit TRBD2. This CDR3 is 13 amino acids long. CDR1 MNHNS and CDR2 SASEGT come from the germline V gene. V shed 3 bases, J shed 5 bases, and the junction held 2 bases outside the gene matches. CDR3 DNA: TGTGCCAGCAGTGAGCAGCGGGGAGATACGCAGTATTTT. It is translated as CASSEQRGDTQYF.

The rearrangement uses TRBV5-6 and TRBJ2-7; 9 bases fit TRBD2. The germline gives CDR1 SGHDT, CDR2 YYEEEE. Unmatched junction bases numbered 16, after V lost 0 bases and J lost 3 bases. There are 19 residues in the CDR3. In nucleotides, the CDR3 is TGTGCCAGCAGCTTGGGATTAGGGTACTGGACTAGCGATGGCTACGAGCAGTACTTC. It specifies CASSLGLGYWTSDGYEQYF.

The chain uses TRBV4-1 and TRBJ1-2; D is unresolved. CDR1 and CDR2 from the germline V gene are MGHRA and YSYEKL. Trimming stripped 1 base from V and 8 bases from J, with 17 bases between. The CDR3 covers 15 residues. This CDR3 is CASSQVGRITVGYTF. The CDR3 DNA follows: TGCGCCAGCAGCCAAGTTGGCCGGATCACAGTCGGCTACACCTTC.

The rearrangement links TRBV6-5 to TRBJ2-7, with D perhaps matching TRBD2 (6 bases). Germline loops: CDR1 MNHEY, CDR2 SVGAGI. The V end was cut by 6 bases, the J end by 2 bases, with 11 bases between. The CDR3 contains 13 residues. In nucleotides, the CDR3 is TGTGCCAGCAGGGAGGGTATGGCCTACGAGCAGTACTTC. Protein sequence: CASREGMAYEQYF.

This clone was picked up one time. The chain couples TRBV4-1 to TRBJ2-5; D not resolved. Germline loops: CDR1 MGHRA, CDR2 YSYEKL. The V gene lost 0 bases and the J gene lost 4 bases, with 12 bases spanning the gap. The length of the CDR3 is 15 residues. The CDR3 DNA reads TGCGCCAGCAGCCAAGAGAAGACTTACGGAGAGACCCAGTACTTC. Its translation is CASSQEKTYGETQYF.

V usage is TRBV10-3 and J usage is TRBJ2-5; 16 bases map to TRBD2. V lost 10 bases, J lost 5 bases, and 16 bases stayed unmatched. The CDR3 runs to 18 residues. Germline lookup yields CDR1 ENHRY and CDR2 SYGVKD. The CDR3 sequence is CATTSGLAGGPGLETQYF. CDR3 in DNA: TGTGCCACAACTTCGGGACTAGCGGGAGGGCCGGGGCTTGAGACCCAGTACTTC.

V usage is TRBV18 and J usage is TRBJ1-2, with D perhaps matching TRBD1 (5 bases). Germline V gene lookup returns CDR1 KGHSH and CDR2 LQKENI. This CDR3 has 14 amino acids. Trimming stripped 0 bases from V and 8 bases from J, with 13 bases between. The CDR3 DNA is TGTGCCAGCTCACCACCTGCGGGGGTTAGGGGCTACACCTTC. Translating gives CASSPPAGVRGYTF.

The J gene is TRBJ2-1, the V gene TRBV7-2, with 8 bases fitting TRBD1. V gave up 6 bases and J gave up 4 bases; unmatched junction bases: 8. The CDR3 is 15 residues long. Germline lookup yields CDR1 SGHTA and CDR2 FQGNSA. In DNA, the CDR3 is TGTGCCAGCAGATACGGGACAGGAGATTACAATGAGCAGTTCTTC. It encodes CASRYGTGDYNEQFF.

The chain joins TRBV27 to TRBJ2-7; 9 bases map to TRBD1. Germline V lookup: CDR1 MNHEY, CDR2 SMNVEV (reference sequence). The V gene end was trimmed by 0 bases and the J gene end by 2 bases; junction bases not matched to a gene: 5. The CDR3 is 16 residues long. The CDR3, as DNA: TGTGCCAGCAGTTTATCGAGACAGGGGGGGACCTACGAGCAGTACTTC. Its protein is CASSLSRQGGTYEQYF.

This chain links TRBV6-4 with TRBJ2-6; weak D call: TRBD1 (5 bases). Trimming stripped 0 bases from V and 3 bases from J, with 6 bases between. CDR3 length: 15 amino acids. Germline CDR1 reads MRHNA; CDR2 reads SNTAGT. CDR3 sequence reads: CASSDSGVGANVLTF. As DNA, the CDR3 is TGTGCCAGCAGTGACTCAGGGGTTGGGGCCAACGTCCTGACTTTC.

This clone came up once. The chain uses TRBV28 and TRBJ2-3; 10 bases fit TRBD2. Germline CDR1 reads MDHEN; CDR2 reads SYDVKM. The V and J ends lost 3 bases and 9 bases, in that order; junction bases with no gene match: 6. The CDR3 totals 14 residues. CDR3 coding DNA: TGTGCCAGCAGTTTCTCCCTTAGCGGGAGGACGCAGTATTTT. Its protein product is CASSFSLSGRTQYF.

The rearrangement uses TRBV19 and TRBJ2-1, with 8 nucleotides matching TRBD2. Trimming removed 4 bases from V and 0 bases from J; junction bases left unmatched: 8. Germline V gene data show CDR1 as LNHDA and CDR2 as SQIVND (reference sequence). The CDR3 is 17 amino acids. The CDR3 nucleotides are TGTGCCAGTAGTAGGACAAGCGGGAGCGACTCCTACAATGAGCAGTTCTTC. Translating gives CASSRTSGSDSYNEQFF.

The chain carries TRBV27 and TRBJ2-5; D is unclear. Germline V lookup: CDR1 MNHEY, CDR2 SMNVEV (reference sequence). V was pared by 5 bases and J by 12 bases, with 19 bases between. The length of the CDR3 is 13 residues. CDR3: CASSAVRWASEYF. The CDR3 DNA reads as TGTGCCAGCAGTGCAGTAAGGTGGGCGTCGGAGTACTTC.

The chain uses TRBV2 and TRBJ2-1; 13 bases map to TRBD2. Germline assignment: CDR1 SNHLY and CDR2 FYNNEI. This CDR3 is 16 amino acids long. After removal of 4 bases from V and 3 bases from J, the junction contained 3 bases not matched to a gene. CDR3 in amino acids: CASSGGTSGNYNEQFF. DNA of the CDR3: TGTGCCAGCAGTGGCGGGACTAGCGGGAACTACAATGAGCAGTTCTTC. Filled out from reference TRBV2 and TRBJ2-1, the complete variable domain reads EPEVTQTPSHQVTQMGQEVILRCVPISNHLYFYWYRQILGQKVEFLVSFYNNEISEKSEIFDDQFSVERPDGSNFTLKIRSTKLEDSAMYFCASSGGTSGNYNEQFFGPGTRLTVL.

This clone came up once. This chain links TRBV27 with TRBJ2-7; D possibly corresponds to TRBD2 (5 bases). There are 13 residues in the CDR3. Germline CDR1 reads MNHEY; CDR2 reads SMNVEV (reference sequence). The V end was cut by 5 bases, the J end by 3 bases, with 11 bases between. The CDR3 loop is CASSTGINYEQYF. CDR3 nucleotides: TGTGCCAGCAGTACCGGGATTAACTACGAGCAGTACTTC.

This chain connects TRBV27 to TRBJ1-1; D uncertain. Germline V CDR1 and CDR2: MNHEY, SMNVEV (reference sequence). The CDR3 has 17 amino acids. V lost 7 bases to trimming and J lost 0 bases, with 21 bases between them. The CDR3 loop reads CASTSAAGNVMNTEAFF. CDR3 coding DNA: TGTGCCAGCACCTCGGCGGCGGGAAACGTAATGAACACTGAAGCTTTCTTT.

This chain uses TRBV5-4 with TRBJ1-4; 7 bases map to TRBD1. CDR1 is SGHNT, CDR2 YYREEE, per germline (reference sequence). J lost 6 bases, V lost 1 base, and 6 bases had no gene match. The CDR3 consists of 15 residues. CDR3 DNA: TGTGCCAGCAGCTTGCGACAGGGCCCTCATGAAAAACTGTTTTTT. Its translation: CASSLRQGPHEKLFF.

The chain joins TRBV30 to TRBJ2-5; TRBD2 aligns across 7 bases. Germline V lookup: CDR1 GTSNPN, CDR2 SVGIG (reference sequence). The CDR3 is made up of 14 amino acids. V lost 2 bases and J lost 3; bases outside the gene matches: 6. DNA for the CDR3: TGTGCCTGGAGTACACCGGGGGGAGAAGAGACCCAGTACTTC. It specifies CAWSTPGGEETQYF.

The CDR3 DNA reads TGTGCCAGCAGCTTAATCCGGGACTTCTCCACAGATACGCAGTATTTT. It specifies CASSLIRDFSTDTQYF. The chain is built from TRBV5-6 and TRBJ2-3; possible D gene TRBD2, 6 bases. CDR3 size: 16 residues. Deletions cut 2 bases from V and 2 bases from J, with 15 bases between. The germline V gene encodes CDR1 SGHDT and CDR2 YYEEEE.

V usage is TRBV7-8 and J usage is TRBJ2-7; 10 positions agree with TRBD2. The J segment lost 7 bases and the V segment lost 2 bases, leaving 5 bases of the junction unmatched. In germline, CDR1 is SGHVS, CDR2 FQNEAQ. The CDR3 is made up of 14 amino acids. The CDR3 nucleotides read TGTGCCAGCAGCTTACCCCTAGCGGGAGAGGAGCAGTACTTC. This gives the protein CASSLPLAGEEQYF.

V and J are TRBV5-4 and TRBJ1-4; no clear D gene. Germline CDR1 and CDR2: SGHNT and YYREEE (reference sequence). CDR3 size: 14 residues. V lost 0 bases, J lost 5 bases, and 8 bases lay in between. DNA of the CDR3: TGTGCCAGCAGCTTGGGGCAGGTGAATGAAAAACTGTTTTTT. This encodes CASSLGQVNEKLFF.

A remark on this clone: Other DNA variants within this sample encode the same CDR3. The chain uses TRBV30 and TRBJ1-5, with D maybe TRBD1 (5 bases). CDR1 is GTSNPN and CDR2 is SVGIG in the germline V gene (reference sequence). V lost 1 base to trimming and J lost 4 bases, with 8 bases between them. The CDR3 length is 13 residues. The CDR3 sequence is CAWSGQGNQPQHF. The CDR3 nucleotides are TGTGCCTGGAGTGGGCAGGGTAATCAGCCCCAGCATTTT.

This clone was detected once. The chain joins TRBV19 to TRBJ2-1; 7 positions agree with TRBD2. There are 13 residues in the CDR3. The germline V gene encodes CDR1 LNHDA and CDR2 SQIVND (reference sequence). The V and J ends lost 5 bases and 3 bases, in that order; junction bases with no gene match: 1. The CDR3 loop is CASSGLDYNEQFF. The DNA for the CDR3 is TGTGCCAGTAGTGGACTAGACTACAATGAGCAGTTCTTC.

The chain combines TRBV7-2 with TRBJ2-1, with D unclear. CDR3 length: 11 residues. Germline V gene data show CDR1 as SGHTA and CDR2 as FQGNSA. V was shortened by 5 bases and J by 8 bases, with 7 bases between the two germline ends. For the CDR3, the DNA is TGTGCCAGCAGCCGTTATCATGAGCAGTTCTTC. It codes for CASSRYHEQFF.

The rearrangement links TRBV19 to TRBJ2-1, with D unresolved. Germline V gene data show CDR1 as LNHDA and CDR2 as SQIVND (reference sequence). CDR3 length: 12 residues. With 2 bases removed from V and 6 bases from J, the gap between germline ends came to 5 bases. CDR3 sequence: CASSILSNEQFF. The CDR3 DNA is TGTGCCAGTAGTATACTGAGCAATGAGCAGTTCTTC. The whole variable domain, remainder taken from reference TRBV19 and TRBJ2-1, is DGGITQSPKYLFRKEGQNVTLSCEQNLNHDAMYWYRQDPGQGLRLIYYSQIVNDFQKGDIAEGYSVSREKKESFPLTVTSAQKNPTAFYLCASSILSNEQFFGPGTRLTVL.

J is TRBJ1-1 and V is TRBV7-9; 9 bases fit TRBD1. The germline gives CDR1 SEHNR, CDR2 FQNEAQ (reference sequence). V trimming: 2 bases; J trimming: 3 bases; junction bases outside the gene matches: 10. This CDR3 is built from 17 residues. This chain's CDR3 is CASSLTTGGAGDTEAFF. The DNA of the CDR3 is TGTGCCAGCAGCTTAACCACAGGGGGCGCGGGGGACACTGAAGCTTTCTTT.

The rearrangement uses TRBV15 and TRBJ2-7; 7 bases agree with TRBD2. The V gene's germline CDR1 is LNHNV and CDR2 YYDKDF (reference sequence). There are 15 residues in the CDR3. Unmatched junction bases numbered 5, after V lost 0 bases and J lost 3 bases. The CDR3 protein is CATSRDPRDYYEQYF. In nucleotides, the CDR3 is TGTGCCACCAGCAGAGATCCCCGGGACTACTACGAGCAGTACTTC.